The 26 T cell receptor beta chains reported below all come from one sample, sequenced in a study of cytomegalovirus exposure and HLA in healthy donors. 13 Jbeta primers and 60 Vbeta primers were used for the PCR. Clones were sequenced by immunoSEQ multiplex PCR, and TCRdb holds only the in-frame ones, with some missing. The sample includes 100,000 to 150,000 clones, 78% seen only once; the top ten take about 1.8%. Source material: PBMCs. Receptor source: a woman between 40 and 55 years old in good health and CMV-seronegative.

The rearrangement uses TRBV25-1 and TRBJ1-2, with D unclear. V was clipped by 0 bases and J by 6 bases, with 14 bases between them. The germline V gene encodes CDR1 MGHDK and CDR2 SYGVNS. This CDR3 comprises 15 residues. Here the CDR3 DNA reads TGTGCCAGCAGTGAATATGATGGCCGCCTAGATGGCTACACCTTC. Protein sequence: CASSEYDGRLDGYTF.

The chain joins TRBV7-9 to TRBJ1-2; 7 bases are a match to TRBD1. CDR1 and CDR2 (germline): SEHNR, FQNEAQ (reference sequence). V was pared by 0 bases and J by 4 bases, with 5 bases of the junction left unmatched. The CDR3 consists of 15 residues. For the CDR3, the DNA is TGTGCCAGCAGCTTAGCGGACAGGACCTTCTATGGCTACACCTTC. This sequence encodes CASSLADRTFYGYTF.

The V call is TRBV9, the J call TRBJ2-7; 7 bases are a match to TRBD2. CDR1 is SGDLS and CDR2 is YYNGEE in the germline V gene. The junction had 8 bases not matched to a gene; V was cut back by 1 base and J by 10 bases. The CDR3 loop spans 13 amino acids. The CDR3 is CASSVSGEGEQYF. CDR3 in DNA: TGTGCCAGCAGCGTATCGGGGGAGGGCGAACAGTACTTC. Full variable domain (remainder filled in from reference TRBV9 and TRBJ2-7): DSGVTQTPKHLITATGQRVTLRCSPRSGDLSVYWYQQSLDQGLQFLIQYYNGEERAKGNILERFSAQQFPDLHSELNLSSLELGDSALYFCASSVSGEGEQYFGPGTRLTVT.

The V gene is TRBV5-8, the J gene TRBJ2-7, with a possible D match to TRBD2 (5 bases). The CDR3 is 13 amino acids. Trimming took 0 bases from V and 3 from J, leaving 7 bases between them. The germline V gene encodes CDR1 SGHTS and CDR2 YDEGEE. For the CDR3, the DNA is TGTGCCAGCAGCTTGGCTCGGGGCTACGAGCAGTACTTC. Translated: CASSLARGYEQYF.

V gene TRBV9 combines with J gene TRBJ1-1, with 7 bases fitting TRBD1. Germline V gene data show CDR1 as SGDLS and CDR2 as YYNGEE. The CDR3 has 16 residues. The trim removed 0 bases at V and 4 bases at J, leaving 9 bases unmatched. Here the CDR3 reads CASSVEGKGAITEAFF. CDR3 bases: TGTGCCAGCAGCGTAGAGGGAAAGGGGGCAATCACTGAAGCTTTCTTT.

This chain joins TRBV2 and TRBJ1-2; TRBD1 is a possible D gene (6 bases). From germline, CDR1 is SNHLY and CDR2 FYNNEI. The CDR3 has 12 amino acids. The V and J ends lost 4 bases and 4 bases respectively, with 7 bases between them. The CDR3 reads CASSGDIYGYTF. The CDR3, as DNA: TGTGCCAGCAGTGGGGACATCTATGGCTACACCTTC.

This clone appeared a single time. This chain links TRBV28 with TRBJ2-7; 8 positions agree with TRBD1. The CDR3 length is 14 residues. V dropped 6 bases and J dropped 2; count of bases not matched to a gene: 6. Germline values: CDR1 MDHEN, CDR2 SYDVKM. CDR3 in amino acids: CASSLGQATYEQYF. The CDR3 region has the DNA TGTGCCAGCAGCTTGGGACAGGCTACCTACGAGCAGTACTTC.

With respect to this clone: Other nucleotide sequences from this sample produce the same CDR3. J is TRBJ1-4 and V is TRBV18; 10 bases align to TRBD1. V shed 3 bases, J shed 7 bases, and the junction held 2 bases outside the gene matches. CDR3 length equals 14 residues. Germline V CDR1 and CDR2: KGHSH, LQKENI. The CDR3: CASSPDRGLEKLFF. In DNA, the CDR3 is TGTGCCAGCTCACCCGACAGGGGGCTTGAAAAACTGTTTTTT.

This CDR3 is CASNQQGHEQFF. CDR3 coding DNA: TGTGCCAGCAACCAACAGGGGCATGAGCAGTTCTTC. The chain carries TRBV27 and TRBJ2-1; 7 bases line up with TRBD1. Germline CDR1 is MNHEY and CDR2 is SMNVEV (reference sequence). The CDR3 length is 12 residues. J gave up 8 bases and V 7 bases, and 5 bases lay outside the gene matches.

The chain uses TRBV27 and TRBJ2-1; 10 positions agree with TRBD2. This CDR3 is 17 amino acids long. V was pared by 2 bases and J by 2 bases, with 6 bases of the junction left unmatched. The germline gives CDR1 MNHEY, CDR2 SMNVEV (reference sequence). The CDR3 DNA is TGTGCCAGCAGTTTAGTCACAAGCGGGGGGGCCTACAATGAGCAGTTCTTC. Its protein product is CASSLVTSGGAYNEQFF.

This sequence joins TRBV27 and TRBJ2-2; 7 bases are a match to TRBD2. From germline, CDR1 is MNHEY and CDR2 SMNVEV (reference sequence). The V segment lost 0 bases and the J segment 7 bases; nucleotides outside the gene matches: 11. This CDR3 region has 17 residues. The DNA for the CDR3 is TGTGCCAGCAGTTTATCTGTATCGGGGGGACGTAGCGGGGAGCTGTTTTTT. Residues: CASSLSVSGGRSGELFF.

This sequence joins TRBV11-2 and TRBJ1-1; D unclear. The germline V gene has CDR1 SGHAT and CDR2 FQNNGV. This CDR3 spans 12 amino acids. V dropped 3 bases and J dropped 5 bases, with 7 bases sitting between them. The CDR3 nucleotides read TGTGCCAGCAGCTTCCAGAGGACTGAAGCTTTCTTT. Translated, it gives CASSFQRTEAFF.

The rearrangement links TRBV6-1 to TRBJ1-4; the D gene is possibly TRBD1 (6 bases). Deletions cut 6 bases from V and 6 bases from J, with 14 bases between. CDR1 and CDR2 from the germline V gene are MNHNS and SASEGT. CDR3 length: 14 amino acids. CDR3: CASSAGTFDEKLFF. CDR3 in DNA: TGTGCCAGCAGCGCCGGGACATTTGATGAAAAACTGTTTTTT.

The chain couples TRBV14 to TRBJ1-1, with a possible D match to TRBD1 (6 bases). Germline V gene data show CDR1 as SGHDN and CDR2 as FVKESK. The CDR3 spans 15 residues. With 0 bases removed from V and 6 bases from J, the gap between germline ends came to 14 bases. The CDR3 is CASSQDPTGIPEAFF. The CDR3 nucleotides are TGTGCCAGCAGCCAAGACCCGACAGGAATCCCTGAAGCTTTCTTT.

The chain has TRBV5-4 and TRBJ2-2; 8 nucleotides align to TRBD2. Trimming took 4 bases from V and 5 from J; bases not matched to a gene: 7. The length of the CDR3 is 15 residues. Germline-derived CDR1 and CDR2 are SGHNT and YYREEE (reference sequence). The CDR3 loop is CASSPGGEGTGELFF. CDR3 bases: TGTGCCAGCAGCCCGGGGGGGGAGGGGACCGGGGAGCTGTTTTTT. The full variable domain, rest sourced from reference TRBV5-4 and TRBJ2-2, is ETGVTQSPTHLIKTRGQQVTLRCSSQSGHNTVSWYQQALGQGPQFIFQYYREEENGRGNFPPRFSGLQFPNYSSELNVNALELDDSALYLCASSPGGEGTGELFFGEGSRLTVL.

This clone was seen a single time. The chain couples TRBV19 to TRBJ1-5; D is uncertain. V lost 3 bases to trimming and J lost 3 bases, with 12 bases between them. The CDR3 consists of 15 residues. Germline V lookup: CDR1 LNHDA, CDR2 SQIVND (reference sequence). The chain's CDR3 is CASSILREANQPQHF. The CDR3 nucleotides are TGTGCCAGTAGTATCTTAAGGGAGGCCAATCAGCCCCAGCATTTT.

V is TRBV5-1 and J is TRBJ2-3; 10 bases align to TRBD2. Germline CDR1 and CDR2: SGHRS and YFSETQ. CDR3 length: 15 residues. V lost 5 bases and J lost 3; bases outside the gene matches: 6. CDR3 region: CASSPGTSDTDTQYF. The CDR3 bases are TGCGCCAGCAGTCCCGGGACTAGCGATACAGATACGCAGTATTTT.

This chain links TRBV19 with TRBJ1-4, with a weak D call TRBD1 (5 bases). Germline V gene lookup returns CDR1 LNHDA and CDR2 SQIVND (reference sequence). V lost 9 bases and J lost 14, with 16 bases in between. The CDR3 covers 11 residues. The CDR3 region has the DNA TGTGCCAGCCAGGTGGGGCTTAAGCTGTTTTTT. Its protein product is CASQVGLKLFF.

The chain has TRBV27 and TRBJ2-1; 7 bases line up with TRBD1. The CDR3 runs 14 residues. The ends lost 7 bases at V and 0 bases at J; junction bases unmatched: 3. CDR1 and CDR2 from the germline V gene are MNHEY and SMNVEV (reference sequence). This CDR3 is CASKDRSSYNEQFF. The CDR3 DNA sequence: TGTGCCAGCAAGGACAGGAGCTCCTACAATGAGCAGTTCTTC.

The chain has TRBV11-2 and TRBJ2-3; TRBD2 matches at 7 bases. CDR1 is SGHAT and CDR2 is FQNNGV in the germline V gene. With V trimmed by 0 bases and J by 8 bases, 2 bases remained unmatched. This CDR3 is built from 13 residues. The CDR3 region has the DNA TGTGCCAGCAGCTTAGAGGAGCGGGGTACGCAGTATTTT. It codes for CASSLEERGTQYF.

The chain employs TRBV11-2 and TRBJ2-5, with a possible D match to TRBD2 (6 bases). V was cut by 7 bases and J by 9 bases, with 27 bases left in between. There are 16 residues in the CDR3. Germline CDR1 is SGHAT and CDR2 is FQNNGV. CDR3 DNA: TGTGCCAGCACCCATCTCGGGGTCGGAGGGGCGGGGCCCCAGTACTTC. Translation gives CASTHLGVGGAGPQYF.

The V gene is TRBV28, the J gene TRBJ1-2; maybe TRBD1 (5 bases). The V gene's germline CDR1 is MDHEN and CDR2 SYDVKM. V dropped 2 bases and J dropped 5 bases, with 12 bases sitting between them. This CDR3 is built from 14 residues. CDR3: CASSLGGDPYGYTF. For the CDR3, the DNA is TGTGCCAGCAGTTTAGGGGGGGACCCTTATGGCTACACCTTC.

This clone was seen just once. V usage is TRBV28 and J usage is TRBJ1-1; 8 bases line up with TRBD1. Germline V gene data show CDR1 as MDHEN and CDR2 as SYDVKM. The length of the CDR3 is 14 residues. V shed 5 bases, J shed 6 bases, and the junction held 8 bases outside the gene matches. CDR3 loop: CASSRQGRGAEAFF. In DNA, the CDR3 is TGTGCCAGCAGTAGACAGGGGCGAGGCGCTGAAGCTTTCTTT.

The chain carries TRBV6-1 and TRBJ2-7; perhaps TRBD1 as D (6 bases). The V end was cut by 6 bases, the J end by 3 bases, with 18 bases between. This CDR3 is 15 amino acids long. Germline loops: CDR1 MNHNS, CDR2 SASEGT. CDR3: CASRRQDTPSYEQYF. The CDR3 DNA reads TGTGCCAGCAGAAGACAGGACACCCCTAGCTACGAGCAGTACTTC.

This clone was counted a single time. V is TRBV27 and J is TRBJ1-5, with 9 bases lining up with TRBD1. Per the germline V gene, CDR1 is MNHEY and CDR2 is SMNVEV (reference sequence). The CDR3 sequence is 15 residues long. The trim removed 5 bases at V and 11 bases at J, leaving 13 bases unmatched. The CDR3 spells CASSKDRGKETTQHF. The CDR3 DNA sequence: TGTGCCAGCAGTAAAGACAGGGGGAAAGAGACGACCCAGCATTTT.

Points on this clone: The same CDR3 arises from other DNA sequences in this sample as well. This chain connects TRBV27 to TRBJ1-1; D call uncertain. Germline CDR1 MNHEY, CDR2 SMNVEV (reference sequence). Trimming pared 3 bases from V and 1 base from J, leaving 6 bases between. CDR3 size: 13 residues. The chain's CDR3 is CASSFGQNTEAFF. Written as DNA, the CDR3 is TGTGCCAGCAGTTTTGGGCAGAACACTGAAGCTTTCTTT.